Shown below are 21 T cell receptor beta chains from a single sample sequenced in a study of shared clonotypes between healthy human individuals. TCRdb keeps only in-frame clones here, not all; method: immunoSEQ multiplex PCR. The sample has about 1.1 million clones, approximately 78% seen once. The sequenced material came from memory CD4+ T cells from PBMCs. Subset given: CD45RA-negative fraction. The receptor set was obtained from a man younger than 35 in good health. Some clones in this sample may be carry-over from other donors' samples.

This clone was observed once. The chain couples TRBV6-5 to TRBJ2-2, with D possibly matching TRBD2 (5 bases). V dropped 5 bases and J dropped 7 bases, with 17 bases sitting between them. This CDR3 region has 15 residues. Germline lookup yields CDR1 MNHEY and CDR2 SVGAGI. DNA of the CDR3: TGTGCCAGCAGTCCGCCCCAGGATGGGAGCGGGGAGCTGTTTTTT. It encodes CASSPPQDGSGELFF.

This clone was picked up many times. The chain uses TRBV10-2 and TRBJ2-1; D unresolved. Germline CDR1 WSHSY, CDR2 SAAADI. V lost 7 bases, J lost 2 bases, and 12 bases lay in between. The CDR3 has 14 residues. The CDR3 sequence: CASTASLPYNEQFF. CDR3 nucleotide sequence: TGCGCCAGCACCGCCAGCCTTCCCTACAATGAGCAGTTCTTC.

The J gene is TRBJ2-1, the V gene TRBV18; the D is unclear. CDR1 is KGHSH, CDR2 LQKENI, per germline. V was shortened by 3 bases and J by 9 bases, with 12 bases between the two germline ends. CDR3 length equals 13 residues. CDR3 sequence: CASSPVDLGEQFF. The DNA for the CDR3 is TGTGCCAGCTCACCTGTCGACCTTGGTGAGCAGTTCTTC.

This clone was seen a single time. The identical CDR3 is also encoded by other nucleotide sequences in the sample. This CDR3 reads CASSLAGSGANVLTF. The CDR3 coding sequence is TGTGCCAGCAGTTTAGCAGGATCAGGGGCCAACGTCCTGACTTTC. The chain couples TRBV28 to TRBJ2-6; D is ambiguous. The CDR3 sequence is 15 residues long. Trimming took 2 bases from V and 4 from J, leaving 9 bases between them. Germline CDR1 and CDR2: MDHEN and SYDVKM.

This clone was counted only a few times. The chain joins TRBV6-5 to TRBJ1-1, with D unresolved. This CDR3 comprises 13 residues. Per germline, CDR1 MNHEY and CDR2 SVGAGI. Deletions cut 4 bases from V and 4 bases from J, with 10 bases between. The CDR3 here is CASSSRSLTEAFF. The CDR3 DNA sequence: TGTGCCAGCAGTTCCCGAAGTCTCACTGAAGCTTTCTTT.

Of note for this clone: A clone one base away is much larger, so this may be a read error. The chain recombines TRBV5-6 with TRBJ2-1; D gene ambiguous. Looked up from germline, CDR1 is SGHDT and CDR2 is YYEEEE. Trimming removed 4 bases from V and 3 bases from J, with 2 bases in between. The CDR3 has 11 amino acids. CDR3 in DNA: TGTGCCAGCAGCAACTACAATGAGCAGTTCTTC. Its protein product is CASSNYNEQFF.

The chain is built from TRBV10-3 and TRBJ2-2, with a possible D match to TRBD2 (6 bases). Deletions cut 10 bases from V and 6 bases from J, with 15 bases between. Germline CDR1 and CDR2: ENHRY and SYGVKD. The CDR3 extends over 13 amino acids. CDR3 amino acids: CATSSASPGELFF. DNA of the CDR3: TGTGCCACCTCTAGCGCCTCTCCCGGGGAGCTGTTTTTT.

Points on this clone: The same CDR3 can be traced to other DNA sequences in this sample. V gene TRBV5-1 combines with J gene TRBJ2-7; D gene uncertain. Germline V CDR1 and CDR2: SGHRS, YFSETQ. The CDR3 has 12 amino acids. V lost 0 bases to trimming and J lost 3 bases, with 4 bases between them. The CDR3 is CASSLGGYEQYF. For the CDR3, the DNA is TGCGCCAGCAGCTTGGGTGGCTACGAGCAGTACTTC.

The V gene is TRBV18, the J gene TRBJ2-7; D perhaps matches TRBD2 (6 bases). Trimming left V 6 bases short and J 5 bases short, with 23 bases between. The CDR3 sequence is 16 residues long. The germline gives CDR1 KGHSH, CDR2 LQKENI. For the CDR3, the DNA is TGTGCCAGCTCCCCAACCACCTCGGTTGGGGGGAACGAGCAGTACTTC. This gives the protein CASSPTTSVGGNEQYF.

In its sample, this clone was seen a few times. The chain is built from TRBV7-9 and TRBJ2-5; D is uncertain. The V end lost 5 bases, the J end lost 2 bases, and 9 bases lay between the germline ends. CDR1 and CDR2 (germline): SEHNR, FQNEAQ (reference sequence). The CDR3 covers 13 residues. CDR3 amino acids: CASSPMGQETQYF. The CDR3 DNA reads TGTGCCAGCAGCCCCATGGGGCAAGAGACCCAGTACTTC.

The rearrangement joins TRBV7-8 to TRBJ1-2; tentatively, D is TRBD1 (6 bases). V dropped 1 base and J dropped 4 bases, with 7 bases sitting between them. CDR3 length: 13 amino acids. The germline gives CDR1 SGHVS, CDR2 FQNEAQ. The DNA of the CDR3 is TGTGCCAGCAGCTTAGGAGGGGGCTATGGCTACACCTTC. Its protein is CASSLGGGYGYTF.

The table lists this clone with a count of one. Other DNA sequences within the sample encode an identical CDR3. The chain links TRBV5-4 to TRBJ2-7; D possibly uses TRBD1 or TRBD2 (5 bases each). This CDR3 has 13 residues. Deletions cut 4 bases from V and 2 bases from J, with 10 bases between. Germline V gene data show CDR1 as SGHNT and CDR2 as YYREEE (reference sequence). Here the CDR3 reads CASSPGTAYEQYF. CDR3 bases: TGTGCCAGCAGCCCCGGGACCGCCTACGAGCAGTACTTC.

V and J are TRBV1 and TRBJ1-1; the table names TRBD1, a call not compared with the DNA. TRBV1 has pseudogene status. This CDR3 is built from 14 residues. The CDR3 spells CTSSLGAMDGEAFF. CDR3 DNA: TGCACCAGCAGCCTGGGGGCGATGGATGGTGAAGCTTTCTTT.

Note on this clone: A much larger clone is a single base away; this may be a read error. Other nucleotide sequences in the sample specify the same CDR3. The gene calls are TRBV28 and TRBJ2-7; D unresolved. CDR1 is MDHEN and CDR2 is SYDVKM in the germline V gene. V dropped 4 bases and J dropped 4 bases, with 5 bases sitting between them. The CDR3 extends over 11 amino acids. The CDR3 spells CASSSGYEQYF. In DNA, the CDR3 is TGTGCCAGCAGTTCTGGGTACGAGCAGTACTTC.

The chain is built from TRBV28 and TRBJ2-1, with no clear D. V shed 6 bases and J shed 2 bases, with 20 bases lying between them. CDR3 size: 17 residues. The germline gives CDR1 MDHEN, CDR2 SYDVKM. The CDR3 bases are TGTGCCAGCAGCTCTGCTGCCGTGGCAGAGCCCTACAATGAGCAGTTCTTC. Amino acid sequence: CASSSAAVAEPYNEQFF.

V is TRBV28 and J is TRBJ1-5; D is possibly TRBD1 (6 bases). The CDR3 runs 14 residues. The ends were cut back, 4 bases at V and 5 bases at J, with 12 bases in the middle. CDR1 MDHEN and CDR2 SYDVKM come from the germline V gene. For the CDR3, the DNA is TGTGCCAGCAGTTCGACAGGAAACTATCAGCCCCAGCATTTT. It specifies CASSSTGNYQPQHF.

The CDR3 here is CATGLAGRDEQFF. The CDR3 nucleotides are TGCGCCACTGGACTAGCGGGACGAGATGAGCAGTTCTTC. The chain joins TRBV10-1 to TRBJ2-1; 12 positions match TRBD2. The V and J ends lost 10 bases and 8 bases, in that order; junction bases with no gene match: 6. Germline assignment: CDR1 WNHNN and CDR2 SYGVQD (reference sequence). The CDR3 sequence is 13 residues long.

This clone was detected many times. The chain has TRBV25-1 and TRBJ2-1, with 9 bases fitting TRBD1. The CDR3 runs 15 residues. The V gene end was trimmed by 4 bases and the J gene end by 7 bases; junction bases not matched to a gene: 8. The germline CDR1 and CDR2 sequences are MGHDK and SYGVNS. Here the CDR3 DNA reads TGTGCCAGCAGTGCGGGACAGGGATGGTCAAATGAGCAGTTCTTC. Translated: CASSAGQGWSNEQFF.

The chain employs TRBV9 and TRBJ2-1, with TRBD2 as a possible D gene (5 bases). The CDR3 consists of 15 residues. CDR1 and CDR2 (germline): SGDLS, YYNGEE. Trimming removed 5 bases at V and 2 bases at J, with 14 bases between. CDR3 DNA sequence: TGTGCCAGCAGTTGGGGAAGCGGTACCTACAATGAGCAGTTCTTC. Residues: CASSWGSGTYNEQFF.

This chain joins TRBV5-1 and TRBJ2-3; no definite D call. This CDR3 spans 14 amino acids. Trimming left V 0 bases short and J 4 bases short, with 9 bases between. Germline V gene data show CDR1 as SGHRS and CDR2 as YFSETQ. The CDR3 DNA follows: TGCGCCAGCAGCTTGGGAGCCGCTCCAGATACGCAGTATTTT. Encoded protein: CASSLGAAPDTQYF.

This chain links TRBV9 with TRBJ2-7; maybe TRBD2 (7 bases). Germline V lookup: CDR1 SGDLS, CDR2 YYNGEE. CDR3 size: 15 residues. V lost 3 bases, J lost 4 bases, and 17 bases lay in between. CDR3 amino acids: CASSAGGQPEYEQYF. DNA for the CDR3: TGTGCCAGCAGCGCGGGAGGACAGCCAGAGTACGAGCAGTACTTC.